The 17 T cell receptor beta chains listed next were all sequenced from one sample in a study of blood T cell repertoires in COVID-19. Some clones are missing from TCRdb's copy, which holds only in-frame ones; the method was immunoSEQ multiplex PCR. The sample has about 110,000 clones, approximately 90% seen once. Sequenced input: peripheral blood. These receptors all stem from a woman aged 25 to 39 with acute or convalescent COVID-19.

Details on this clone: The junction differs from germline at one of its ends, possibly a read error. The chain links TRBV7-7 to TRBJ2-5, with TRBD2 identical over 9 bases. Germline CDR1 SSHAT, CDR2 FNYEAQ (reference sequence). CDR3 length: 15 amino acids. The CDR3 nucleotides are TGTGCTAGCAGCTTAGCGGCTAGCGGGAAAGAGACCCAGTACTTC. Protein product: CASSLAASGKETQYF.

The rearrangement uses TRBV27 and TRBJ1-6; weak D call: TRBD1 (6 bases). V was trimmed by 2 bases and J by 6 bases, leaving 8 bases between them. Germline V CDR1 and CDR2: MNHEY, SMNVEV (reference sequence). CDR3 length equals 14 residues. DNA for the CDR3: TGTGCCAGCAGTTTAGGACAGATTAATTCACCCCTCCACTTT. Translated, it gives CASSLGQINSPLHF.

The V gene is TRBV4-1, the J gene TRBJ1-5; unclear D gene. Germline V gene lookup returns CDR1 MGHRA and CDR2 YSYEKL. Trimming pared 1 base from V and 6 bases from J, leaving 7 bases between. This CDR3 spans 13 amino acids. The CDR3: CASSQAAGQPQHF. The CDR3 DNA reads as TGCGCCAGCAGCCAAGCTGCAGGTCAGCCCCAGCATTTT.

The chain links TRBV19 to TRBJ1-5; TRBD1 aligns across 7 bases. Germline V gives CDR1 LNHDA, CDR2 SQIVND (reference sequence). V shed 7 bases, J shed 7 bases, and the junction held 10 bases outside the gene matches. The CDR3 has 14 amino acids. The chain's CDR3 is CASTPRQGDQPQHF. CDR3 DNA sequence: TGTGCCAGTACCCCTCGGCAGGGGGACCAGCCCCAGCATTTT.

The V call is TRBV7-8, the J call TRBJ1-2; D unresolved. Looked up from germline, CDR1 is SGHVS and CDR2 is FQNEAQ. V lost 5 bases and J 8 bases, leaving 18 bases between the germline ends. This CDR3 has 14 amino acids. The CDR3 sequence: CASSPGDQRSGYTF. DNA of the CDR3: TGTGCCAGCAGCCCCGGCGATCAGCGGTCCGGCTACACCTTC.

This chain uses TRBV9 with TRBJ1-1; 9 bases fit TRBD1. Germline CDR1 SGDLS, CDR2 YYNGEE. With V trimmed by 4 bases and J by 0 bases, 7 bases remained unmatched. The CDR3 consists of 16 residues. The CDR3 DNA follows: TGTGCCAGCAGCTCTAGCGACAGGGGGATGAACACTGAAGCTTTCTTT. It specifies CASSSSDRGMNTEAFF.

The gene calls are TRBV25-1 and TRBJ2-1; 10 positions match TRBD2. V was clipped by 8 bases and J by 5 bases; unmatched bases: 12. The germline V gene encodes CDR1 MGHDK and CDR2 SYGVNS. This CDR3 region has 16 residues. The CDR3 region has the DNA TGTGCCAGCCCAGCCCGCTCTAGCGGGAGAAACAATGAGCAGTTCTTC. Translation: CASPARSSGRNNEQFF.

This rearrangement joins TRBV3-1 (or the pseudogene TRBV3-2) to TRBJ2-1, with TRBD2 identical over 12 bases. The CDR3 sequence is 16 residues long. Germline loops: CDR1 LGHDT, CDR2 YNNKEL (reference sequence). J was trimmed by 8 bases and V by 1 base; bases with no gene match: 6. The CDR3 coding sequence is TGTGCCAGCAGCCAAGGTGTGACTAGCGGGAGCGATGAGCAGTTCTTC. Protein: CASSQGVTSGSDEQFF.

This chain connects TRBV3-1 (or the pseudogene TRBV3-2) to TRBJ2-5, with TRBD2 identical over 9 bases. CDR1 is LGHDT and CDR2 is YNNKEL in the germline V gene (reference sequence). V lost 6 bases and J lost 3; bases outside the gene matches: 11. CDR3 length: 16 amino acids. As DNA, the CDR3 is TGTGCCAGCAGTCTCGGCGGGACTAGCAGAGAAGAGACCCAGTACTTC. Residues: CASSLGGTSREETQYF.

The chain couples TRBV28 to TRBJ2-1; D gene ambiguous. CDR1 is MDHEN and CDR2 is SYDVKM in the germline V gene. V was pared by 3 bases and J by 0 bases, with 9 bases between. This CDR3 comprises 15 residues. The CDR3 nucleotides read TGTGCCAGCAGTTTTTTCGTGAGCTCCTACAATGAGCAGTTCTTC. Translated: CASSFFVSSYNEQFF.

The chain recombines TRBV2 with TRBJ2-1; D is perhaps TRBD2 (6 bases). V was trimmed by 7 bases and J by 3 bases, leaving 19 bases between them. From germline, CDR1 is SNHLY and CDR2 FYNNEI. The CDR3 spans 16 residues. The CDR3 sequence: CASKIGTTGDYNEQFF. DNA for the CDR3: TGTGCCAGCAAAATCGGGACGACGGGGGACTACAATGAGCAGTTCTTC.

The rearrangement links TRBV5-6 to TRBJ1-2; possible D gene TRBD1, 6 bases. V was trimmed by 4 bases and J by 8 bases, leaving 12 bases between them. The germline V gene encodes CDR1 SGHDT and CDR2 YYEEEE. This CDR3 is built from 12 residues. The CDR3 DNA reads TGTGCCAGCAGCCCCGGGACACGAGGCTACACCTTC. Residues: CASSPGTRGYTF.

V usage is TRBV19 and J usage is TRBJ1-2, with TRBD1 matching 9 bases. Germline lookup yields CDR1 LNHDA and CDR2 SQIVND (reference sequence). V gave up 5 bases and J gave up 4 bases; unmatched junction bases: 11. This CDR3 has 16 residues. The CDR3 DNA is TGTGCCAGTAGTTACCCCAGACAGGGGGTGGTCTATGGCTACACCTTC. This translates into CASSYPRQGVVYGYTF.

CDR3 sequence: CASSEEGLGLASSYNEQFF. In DNA, the CDR3 is TGTGCCAGCAGTGAAGAAGGGCTAGGACTAGCTTCGTCCTACAATGAGCAGTTCTTC. The J gene is TRBJ2-1, the V gene TRBV6-1; 8 bases are shared with TRBD2. Germline CDR1 and CDR2: MNHNS and SASEGT. V lost 1 base to trimming and J lost 1 base; unmatched junction nucleotides: 12. The CDR3 is made up of 19 amino acids.

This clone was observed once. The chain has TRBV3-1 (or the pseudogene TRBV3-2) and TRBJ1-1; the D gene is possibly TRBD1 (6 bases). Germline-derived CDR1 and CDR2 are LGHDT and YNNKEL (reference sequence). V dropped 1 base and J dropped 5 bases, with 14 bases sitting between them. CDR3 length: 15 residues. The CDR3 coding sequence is TGTGCCAGCAGCCAAGTCCCAGGGGCTGAGACTGAAGCTTTCTTT. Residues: CASSQVPGAETEAFF.

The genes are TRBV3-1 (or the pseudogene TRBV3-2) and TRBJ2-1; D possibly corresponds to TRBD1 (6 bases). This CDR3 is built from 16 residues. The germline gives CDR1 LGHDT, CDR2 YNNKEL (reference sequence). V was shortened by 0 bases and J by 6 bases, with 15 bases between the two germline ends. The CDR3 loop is CASSQDDRRGGNEQFF. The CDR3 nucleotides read TGTGCCAGCAGCCAAGATGACAGGCGAGGGGGCAATGAGCAGTTCTTC.

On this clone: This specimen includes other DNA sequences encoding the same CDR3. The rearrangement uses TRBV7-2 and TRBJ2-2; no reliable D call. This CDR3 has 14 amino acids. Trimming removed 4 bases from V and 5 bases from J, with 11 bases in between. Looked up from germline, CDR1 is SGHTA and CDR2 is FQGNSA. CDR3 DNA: TGTGCCAGCAGCTCCTCTCGACTTACCGGGGAGCTGTTTTTT. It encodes CASSSSRLTGELFF.